This TCR beta chain was found in a study of CD4+ T cells in melanoma. Study results and limitations: Reportedly, melanoma neoantigen-specific CD4+ T cells showed varied differentiation states.

Assay: immunoSEQ multiplex PCR; the TCRdb copy retains only in-frame clones and omits some. The top ten hold 3% to 4% of the sample, which has about 120,000 clones, about 90% seen once. The CDR3 contains 14 residues. J gave up 6 bases and V 9 bases, and 6 bases lay outside the gene matches. The germline gives CDR1 MRHNA, CDR2 SNTAGT. This clone turned up a few times. Its antigen is not identified. The chain carries TRBV6-4 and TRBJ1-5; the match to TRBD1 covers 12 bases. This sequence was found in a human donor with melanoma. The source material was peripheral blood. CDR3 sequence: CARTGQGAVQPQHF. Here the CDR3 DNA reads TGTGCCAGGACGGGACAGGGGGCAGTTCAGCCCCAGCATTTT.